This TCR beta chain is from a study of T cell responses to AZD1222 COVID-19 vaccine. At the level of the study: It was second doses at about 4 or about 12 weeks that were pooled.

The CDR3 has 16 residues. V lost 5 bases, J lost 9 bases, and 25 bases lay in between. CDR1 MNHNY and CDR2 SVGAGI come from the germline V gene (reference sequence). Method: immunoSEQ multiplex PCR; TCRdb's copy keeps in-frame clones and lacks some. The repertoire consists of 110,000 or so clones, with roughly 90% occurring once and the leading ten covering approximately 4.8%. The chain links TRBV6-6 to TRBJ2-5, with D possibly TRBD2 on 6 matching bases. Sequencing used peripheral blood, obtained on day 0 of AZD1222 vaccination. This TCR came from an adult in good health. CDR3 in amino acids: CASSQSGRGRNQAQYF. Here the CDR3 DNA reads TGTGCCAGCAGTCAATCGGGACGGGGGAGGAACCAGGCCCAGTACTTC.